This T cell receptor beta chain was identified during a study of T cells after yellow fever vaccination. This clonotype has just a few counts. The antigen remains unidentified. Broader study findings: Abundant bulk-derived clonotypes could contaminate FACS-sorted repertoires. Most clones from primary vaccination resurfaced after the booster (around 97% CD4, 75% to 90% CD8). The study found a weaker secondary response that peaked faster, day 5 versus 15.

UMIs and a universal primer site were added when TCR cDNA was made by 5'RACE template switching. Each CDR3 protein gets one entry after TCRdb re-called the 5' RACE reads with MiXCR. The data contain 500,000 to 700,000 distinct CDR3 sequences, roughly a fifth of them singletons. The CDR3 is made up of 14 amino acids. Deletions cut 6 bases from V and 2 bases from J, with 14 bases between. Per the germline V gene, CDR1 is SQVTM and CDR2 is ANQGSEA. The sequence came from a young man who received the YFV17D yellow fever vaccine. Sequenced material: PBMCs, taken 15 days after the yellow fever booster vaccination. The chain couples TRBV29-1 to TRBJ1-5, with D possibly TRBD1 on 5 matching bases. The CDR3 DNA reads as TGCAGCGTCCGTGCGGGGGGTGGCAATCAGCCCCAGCATTTT. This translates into CSVRAGGGNQPQHF.